This T cell receptor beta chain was recorded in a study of shared clonotypes between healthy human individuals. Libraries were prepared by immunoSEQ multiplex PCR; TCRdb keeps only in-frame clonotypes and omits some of them. This table has some 1 million clones, roughly 75% appearing once. V lost 5 bases to trimming and J lost 2 bases, with 15 bases between them. Germline CDR1 is MNHEY and CDR2 is SVGAGI. This CDR3 has 15 residues. This TCR derives from a man between 18 and 35 years old in good health. The chain employs TRBV6-5 and TRBJ2-5, with D perhaps assigned TRBD1 or TRBD2 (5 bases each). Source material: memory CD4+ T cells sorted from blood. The sample's subset: CD45RA-negative fraction. CDR3 sequence reads: CASSIGGPRQETQYF. Written as DNA, the CDR3 is TGTGCCAGCAGTATTGGGGGACCTAGACAAGAGACCCAGTACTTC.